A selection of T cell receptor beta chains follows, all from one sample in a study of cytomegalovirus exposure and HLA in healthy donors. Sequenced by immunoSEQ multiplex PCR; TCRdb stores in-frame clones only, minus some. The listing contains under 130,000 clones. What was sequenced was PBMCs. All receptors come from a man over 45 in good health and CMV-seronegative. The conserved cysteine and the conserved F or W are not part of the CDR3 here. Fields, in order: V gene, D gene, J gene, CDR3 protein. The D gene is left open where the match is weak.

TRBV11-2	TRBD1	TRBJ2-2	ASSLTGITGELF
TRBV4-1	-	TRBJ1-1	ASSQGSEGNTEAF
TRBV5-4	-	TRBJ2-7	ASSRDRTYEQY
TRBV5-4	TRBD2	TRBJ2-5	ASSKGGLAVGVGETQY
TRBV5-4	-	TRBJ2-7	ASSLRDGTTYEQY
TRBV5-1	TRBD2	TRBJ2-3	ASSFQGLAGADTQY
TRBV27	-	TRBJ2-7	ASSFSAGGYEQY
TRBV27	-	TRBJ1-2	ASTPLNTGQLSGYT
TRBV30	TRBD2	TRBJ2-1	ACLRLAGSNEQF
TRBV25-1	-	TRBJ1-4	ASSERGSGREKLF
TRBV5-1	-	TRBJ1-2	ASSSIPTVANYGYT
TRBV5-6	-	TRBJ1-1	ASSLRGNTEAF
TRBV30	TRBD2	TRBJ2-7	AWGTSGYEQY
TRBV11-3	TRBD1	TRBJ1-2	ASSRDRVYGYT
TRBV29-1	-	TRBJ2-1	SVEKGGLGQF
TRBV5-8	-	TRBJ1-5	ASSLVGVSNQPQH
TRBV5-1	TRBD1	TRBJ2-2	ASSLKGGTGNTGELF
TRBV9	TRBD2	TRBJ2-1	ASSPRTSGRGRVEQF
TRBV11-2	-	TRBJ2-3	ASSPQGTKADTQY
TRBV7-2	-	TRBJ1-1	ASSLVRLSEAF
TRBV18	TRBD2	TRBJ2-3	ASSPTSEPGEY
TRBV7-2	-	TRBJ1-4	ASSGGRQAANEKLF
TRBV10-3	TRBD2	TRBJ2-5	AISEPISSGDQETQY
TRBV7-3	-	TRBJ2-3	ASSLGLRDTQY
TRBV7-2	-	TRBJ2-3	ASSRRGTQY
TRBV5-1	TRBD1	TRBJ2-2	ASSPDRVQGGELF
TRBV5-1	-	TRBJ2-5	ASSLMGGRTGETQY
TRBV5-1	TRBD2	TRBJ2-5	ASSWSVTSGGVETQY
TRBV6-1	TRBD1	TRBJ1-1	ASIWTGTNTEAF
TRBV18	TRBD1	TRBJ2-5	ASSADRGGETQY
TRBV5-4	-	TRBJ2-7	ASSPEGSGSYEQY
TRBV5-4	TRBD1	TRBJ1-1	ASSASTGVTEAF
TRBV9	-	TRBJ1-2	ASSSRTAYT
TRBV7-6	TRBD2	TRBJ2-3	ASSSGLAGGGQGDTQY
TRBV30	-	TRBJ1-1	AWSVQLNTEAF
TRBV9	TRBD1	TRBJ1-2	ASSVEGQADYGYT
TRBV5-1	-	TRBJ1-1	ASSLVGGGLGAF